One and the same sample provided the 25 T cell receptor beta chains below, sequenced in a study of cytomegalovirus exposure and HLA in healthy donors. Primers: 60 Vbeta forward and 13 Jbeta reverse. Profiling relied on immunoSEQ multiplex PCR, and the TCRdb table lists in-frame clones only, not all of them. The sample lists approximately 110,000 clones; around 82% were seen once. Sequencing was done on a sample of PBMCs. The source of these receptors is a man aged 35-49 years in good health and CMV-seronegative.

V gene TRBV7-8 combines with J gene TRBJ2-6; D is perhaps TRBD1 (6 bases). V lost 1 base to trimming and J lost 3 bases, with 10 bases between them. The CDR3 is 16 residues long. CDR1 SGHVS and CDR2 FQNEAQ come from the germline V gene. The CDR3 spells CASSLVGGFGANVLTF. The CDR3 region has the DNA TGTGCCAGCAGCTTAGTTGGGGGCTTTGGGGCCAACGTCCTGACTTTC. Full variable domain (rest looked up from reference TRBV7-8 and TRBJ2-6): GAGVSQSPRYKVAKRGQDVALRCDPISGHVSLFWYQQALGQGPEFLTYFQNEAQLDKSGLPSDRFFAERPEGSVSTLKIQRTQQEDSAVYLCASSLVGGFGANVLTFGAGSRLTVL.

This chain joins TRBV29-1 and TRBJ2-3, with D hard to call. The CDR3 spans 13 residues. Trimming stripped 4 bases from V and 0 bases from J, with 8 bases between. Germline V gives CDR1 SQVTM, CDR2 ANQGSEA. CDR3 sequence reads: CSVGGGSTDTQYF. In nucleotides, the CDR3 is TGCAGCGTTGGCGGTGGCAGCACAGATACGCAGTATTTT.

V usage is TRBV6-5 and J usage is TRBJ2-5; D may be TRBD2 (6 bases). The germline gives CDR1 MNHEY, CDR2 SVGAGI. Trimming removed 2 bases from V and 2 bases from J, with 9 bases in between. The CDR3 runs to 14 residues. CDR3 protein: CASSYLRGQETQYF. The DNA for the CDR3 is TGTGCCAGCAGTTACCTTCGGGGGCAAGAGACCCAGTACTTC.

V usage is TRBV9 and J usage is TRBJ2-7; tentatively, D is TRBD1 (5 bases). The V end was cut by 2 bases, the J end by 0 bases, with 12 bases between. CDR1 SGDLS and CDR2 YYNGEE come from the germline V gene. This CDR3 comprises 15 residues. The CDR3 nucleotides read TGTGCCAGCAGCGTCGGTGGGGCGGCCTCCTACGAGCAGTACTTC. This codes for CASSVGGAASYEQYF.

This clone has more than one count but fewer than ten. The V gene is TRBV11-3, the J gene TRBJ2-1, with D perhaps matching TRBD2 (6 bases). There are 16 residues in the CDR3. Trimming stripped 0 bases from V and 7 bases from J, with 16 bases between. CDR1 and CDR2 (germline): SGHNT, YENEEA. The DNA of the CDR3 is TGTGCCAGCAGCTTAGAAGGTTCTGGGGGGTCTAATGAGCAGTTCTTC. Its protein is CASSLEGSGGSNEQFF.

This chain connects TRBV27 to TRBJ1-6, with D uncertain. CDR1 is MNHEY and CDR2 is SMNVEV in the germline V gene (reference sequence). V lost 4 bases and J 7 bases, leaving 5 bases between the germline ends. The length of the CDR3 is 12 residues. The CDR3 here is CASSSENSPLHF. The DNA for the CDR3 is TGTGCCAGCAGTTCTGAGAATTCACCCCTCCACTTT.

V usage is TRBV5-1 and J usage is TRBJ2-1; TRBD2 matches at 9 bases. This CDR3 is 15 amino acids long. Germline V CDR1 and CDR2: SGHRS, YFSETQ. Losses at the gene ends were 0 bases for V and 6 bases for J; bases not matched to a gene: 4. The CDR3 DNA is TGCGCCAGCAGCTTGGCGCTAGCGGGGACCAATGAGCAGTTCTTC. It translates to CASSLALAGTNEQFF.

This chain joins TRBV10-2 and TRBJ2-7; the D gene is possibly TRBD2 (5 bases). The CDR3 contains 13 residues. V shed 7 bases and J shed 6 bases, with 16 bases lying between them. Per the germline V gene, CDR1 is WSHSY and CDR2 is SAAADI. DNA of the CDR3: TGCGCCAGCACCATGAGAGGGTCGGGCGAGCAGTACTTC. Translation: CASTMRGSGEQYF.

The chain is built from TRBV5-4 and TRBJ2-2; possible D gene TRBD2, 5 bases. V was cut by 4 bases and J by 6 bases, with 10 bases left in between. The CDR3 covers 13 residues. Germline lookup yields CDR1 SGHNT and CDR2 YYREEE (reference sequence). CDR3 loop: CASSPEAAGELFF. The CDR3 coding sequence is TGTGCCAGCAGCCCGGAGGCGGCCGGGGAGCTGTTTTTT.

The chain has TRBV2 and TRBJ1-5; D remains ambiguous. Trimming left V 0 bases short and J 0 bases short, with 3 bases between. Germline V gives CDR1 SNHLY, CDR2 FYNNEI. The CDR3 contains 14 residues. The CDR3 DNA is TGTGCCAGCAGTGAAGCGCGTAGCAATCAGCCCCAGCATTTT. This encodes CASSEARSNQPQHF.

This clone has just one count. The CDR3 nucleotides are TGTGCCATCAGTGGGGGTGTCGGAGCGGGGGTATGGGAGACCCAGTACTTC. Translated: CAISGGVGAGVWETQYF. This chain joins TRBV10-3 and TRBJ2-5, with TRBD2 matching 8 bases. The V gene's germline CDR1 is ENHRY and CDR2 SYGVKD. The CDR3 runs to 17 residues. V lost 4 bases, J lost 5 bases, and 15 bases stayed unmatched.

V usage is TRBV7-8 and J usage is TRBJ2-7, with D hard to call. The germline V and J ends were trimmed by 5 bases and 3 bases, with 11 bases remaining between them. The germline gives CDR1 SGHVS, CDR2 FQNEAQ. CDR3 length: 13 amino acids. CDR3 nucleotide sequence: TGTGCCAGCAGCGTTGGTTCGGGCTACGAGCAGTACTTC. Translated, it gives CASSVGSGYEQYF.

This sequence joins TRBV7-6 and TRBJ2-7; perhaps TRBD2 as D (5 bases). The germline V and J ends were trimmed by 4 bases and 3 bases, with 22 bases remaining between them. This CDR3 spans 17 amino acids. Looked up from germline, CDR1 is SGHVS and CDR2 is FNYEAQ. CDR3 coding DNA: TGTGCCAGCAGCTCAAAAACCACTGGACGGGAAAACTACGAGCAGTACTTC. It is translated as CASSSKTTGRENYEQYF.

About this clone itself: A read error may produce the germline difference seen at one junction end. CDR3 bases: TGTGCCAGCAGTTTAGGGGGGACAGGGTTGCAATCAGCCTTT. It is translated as CASSLGGTGLQSAF. The chain links TRBV28 to TRBJ1-5; 9 positions agree with TRBD1. The length of the CDR3 is 14 residues. Germline V CDR1 and CDR2: MDHEN, SYDVKM.

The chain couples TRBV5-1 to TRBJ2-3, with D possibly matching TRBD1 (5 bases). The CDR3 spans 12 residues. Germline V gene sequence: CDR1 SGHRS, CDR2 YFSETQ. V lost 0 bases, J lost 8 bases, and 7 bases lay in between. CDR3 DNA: TGCGCCAGCAGCTTGGGACAGACTACGCAGTATTTT. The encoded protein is CASSLGQTTQYF. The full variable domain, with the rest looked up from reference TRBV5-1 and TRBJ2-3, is KAGVTQTPRYLIKTRGQQVTLSCSPISGHRSVSWYQQTPGQGLQFLFEYFSETQRNKGNFPGRFSGRQFSNSRSEMNVSTLELGDSALYLCASSLGQTTQYFGPGTRLTVL.

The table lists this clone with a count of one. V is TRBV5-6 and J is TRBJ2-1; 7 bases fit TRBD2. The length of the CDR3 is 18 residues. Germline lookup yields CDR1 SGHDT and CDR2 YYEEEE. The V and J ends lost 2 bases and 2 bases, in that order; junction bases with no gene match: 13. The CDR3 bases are TGTGCCAGCAGCTTCATACGGAGCCGGGGGGTCCCCTACAATGAGCAGTTCTTC. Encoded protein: CASSFIRSRGVPYNEQFF.

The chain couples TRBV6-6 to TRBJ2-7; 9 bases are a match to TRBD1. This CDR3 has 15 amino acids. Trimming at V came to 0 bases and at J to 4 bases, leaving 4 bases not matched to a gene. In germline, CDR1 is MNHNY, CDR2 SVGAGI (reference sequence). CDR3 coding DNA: TGTGCCAGCAGTTACTCGGGACAGGGCAGATACGAGCAGTACTTC. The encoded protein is CASSYSGQGRYEQYF.

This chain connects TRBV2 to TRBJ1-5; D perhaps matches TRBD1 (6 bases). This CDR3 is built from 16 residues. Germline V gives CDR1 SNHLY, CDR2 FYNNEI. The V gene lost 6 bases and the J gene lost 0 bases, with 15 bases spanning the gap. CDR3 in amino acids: CASRDGQINSNQPQHF. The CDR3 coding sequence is TGTGCCAGCAGAGACGGACAGATTAATAGCAATCAGCCCCAGCATTTT. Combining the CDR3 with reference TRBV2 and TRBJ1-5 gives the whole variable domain EPEVTQTPSHQVTQMGQEVILRCVPISNHLYFYWYRQILGQKVEFLVSFYNNEISEKSEIFDDQFSVERPDGSNFTLKIRSTKLEDSAMYFCASRDGQINSNQPQHFGDGTRLSIL.

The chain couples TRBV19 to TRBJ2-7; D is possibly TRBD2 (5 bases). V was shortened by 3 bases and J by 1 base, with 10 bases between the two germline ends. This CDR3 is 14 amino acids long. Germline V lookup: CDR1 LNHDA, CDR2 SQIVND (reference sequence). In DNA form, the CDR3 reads TGTGCCAGTAGTATGGAGCGGATGTCCTACGAGCAGTACTTC. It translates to CASSMERMSYEQYF.

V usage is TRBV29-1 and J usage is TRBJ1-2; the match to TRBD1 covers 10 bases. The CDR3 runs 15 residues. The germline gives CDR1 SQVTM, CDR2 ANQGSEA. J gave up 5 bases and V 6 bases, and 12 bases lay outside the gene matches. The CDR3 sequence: CSVDRGLKWSYGYTF. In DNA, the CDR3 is TGCAGCGTCGACAGGGGGCTCAAGTGGAGTTATGGCTACACCTTC.

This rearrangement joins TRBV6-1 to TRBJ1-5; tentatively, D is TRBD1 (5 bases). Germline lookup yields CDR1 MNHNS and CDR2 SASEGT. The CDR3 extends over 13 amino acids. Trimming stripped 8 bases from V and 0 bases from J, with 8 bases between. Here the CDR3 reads CASADSSNQPQHF. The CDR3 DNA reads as TGTGCCAGCGCCGACAGTAGCAATCAGCCCCAGCATTTT.

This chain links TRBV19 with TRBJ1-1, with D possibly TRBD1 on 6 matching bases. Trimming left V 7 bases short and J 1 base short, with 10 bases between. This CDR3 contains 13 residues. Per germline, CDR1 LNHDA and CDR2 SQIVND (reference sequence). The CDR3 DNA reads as TGTGCCAGTACCCTAGGGGGGAACACTGAAGCTTTCTTT. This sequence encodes CASTLGGNTEAFF.

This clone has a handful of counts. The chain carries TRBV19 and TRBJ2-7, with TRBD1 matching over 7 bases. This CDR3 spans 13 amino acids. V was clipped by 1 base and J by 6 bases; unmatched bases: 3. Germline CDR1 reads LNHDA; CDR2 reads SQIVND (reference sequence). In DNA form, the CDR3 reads TGTGCCAGTAGTATAGTACAGGGGCGCGAGCAGTACTTC. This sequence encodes CASSIVQGREQYF.

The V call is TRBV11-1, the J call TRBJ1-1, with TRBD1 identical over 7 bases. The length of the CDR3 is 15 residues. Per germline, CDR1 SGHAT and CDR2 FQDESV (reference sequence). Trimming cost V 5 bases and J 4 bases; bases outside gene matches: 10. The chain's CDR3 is CASSPGRGGITEAFF. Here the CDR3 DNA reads TGTGCCAGCAGCCCGGGGAGAGGGGGCATCACTGAAGCTTTCTTT. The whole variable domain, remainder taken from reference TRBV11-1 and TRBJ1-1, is EAEVAQSPRYKITEKSQAVAFWCDPISGHATLYWYRQILGQGPELLVQFQDESVVDDSQLPKDRFSAERLKGVDSTLKIQPAELGDSAMYLCASSPGRGGITEAFFGQGTRLTVV.

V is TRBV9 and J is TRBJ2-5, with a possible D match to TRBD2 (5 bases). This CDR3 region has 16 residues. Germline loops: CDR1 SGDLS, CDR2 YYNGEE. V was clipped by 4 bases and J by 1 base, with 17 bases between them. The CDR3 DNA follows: TGTGCCAGCAGCAGGAAGGAGGCTCTAGGCCAAGAGACCCAGTACTTC. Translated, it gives CASSRKEALGQETQYF.